Only a few counts were recorded for the clone carrying this TCR beta chain. Its antigen is not known. The data derive from a study of response to subunit inactivated influenza vaccine. Findings of the study overall: Few additional T cells are recruited per seasonal influenza vaccination, authors suggested.

TCRdb fed the RT-PCR reads into MiXCR, producing one record per CDR3 protein. The table shows more than 200,000 distinct CDR3 sequences, with over 9% occurring only once. The specimen comprised non-naive T cells sorted from PBMCs, sampled less than 15 days before vaccination. The TCR sequence derives from a man aged 50 to 60 who received an inactivated influenza vaccine.

The CDR3 spells CASSEFGDTQYF. The CDR3, as DNA: TGTGCCAGCAGTGAATTTGGAGATACGCAGTATTTT. V usage is TRBV6-1 and J usage is TRBJ2-3; no reliable D call. The germline gives CDR1 MNHNS, CDR2 SASEGT. V lost 2 bases and J lost 5, with 5 bases in between. This CDR3 region has 12 residues.